The rows below give T cell receptor beta chains drawn from one sample of a study of shared clonotypes between healthy human individuals. This table comes from immunoSEQ multiplex PCR, and its TCRdb copy is limited to in-frame clones, with some not included. The sample holds roughly 2,000,000 clones, just under 95% seen once. The sample was naive CD8+ T cells sorted from blood. The receptors come from a young man in good health. Each CDR3 is given with its conserved first and last residue. D genes are given only for firm matches. Where a row states a size, it is once, few, many or the class of an expanded clone; other rows omit it.

size	V	J	D	DNA	CDR3
.	TRBV10-1	TRBJ1-5	TRBD1	TGCGCCAGCAGTGGGACAGGGTCCACTGATCAGCCCCAGCATTTT	CASSGTGSTDQPQHF
.	TRBV6-5	TRBJ2-5	TRBD2	TGTGCCAGCAGGCCACTAGCGGCGTCGGAGACCCAGTACTTC	CASRPLAASETQYF
.	TRBV27	TRBJ2-2	TRBD2	TGTGCCAGCAGTTCGATACTAGCGGCAATGAACACCGGGGAGCTGTTTTTT	CASSSILAAMNTGELFF
.	TRBV7-9	TRBJ2-5	.	TGTGCCAGCAGCTTCCCTAGCCCCAACTGGGAGACCCAGTACTTC	CASSFPSPNWETQYF
once	TRBV11-2	TRBJ2-3	TRBD2	TGTGCCAGCATCCCGGGGGGACTAGAGGCAGATACGCAGTATTTT	CASIPGGLEADTQYF
.	TRBV4-1	TRBJ2-1	TRBD2	TGCGCCAGCAGCCAAGCCGGGACTATATACAATGAGCAGTTCTTC	CASSQAGTIYNEQFF
.	TRBV7-8	TRBJ1-3	.	TGTGCCAGCAGCTTAGACTCGCCAGGGGATAACACCATATATTTT	CASSLDSPGDNTIYF
.	TRBV7-9	TRBJ1-1	TRBD1	TGTGCCAGCAGCTTAGCTGACAGGGGCCCCTATGAAGCTTTCTTT	CASSLADRGPYEAFF
.	TRBV4-1	TRBJ2-7	.	TGCGCCAGCAGCGACCGGGACATCCCCAAAAGCGAGCAGTACTTC	CASSDRDIPKSEQYF
.	TRBV19	TRBJ1-1	.	TGTGCCAGTAGCATAACGGGCAGGGCGGCAGAAGCTTTCTTT	CASSITGRAAEAFF
.	TRBV5-6	TRBJ1-3	.	TGTGCCAGCAGCTTGGAGGGAGGGACCATATATTTT	CASSLEGGTIYF
.	TRBV9	TRBJ1-3	.	TGTGCCAGCAGCGCCGGTGCTCTCCCCGGAAACACCATATATTTT	CASSAGALPGNTIYF
.	TRBV2	TRBJ2-3	TRBD2	TGTGCCAGCAGTCGAACCGGGACTAGCGGGGGGTCTAGCACAGATACGCAGTATTTT	CASSRTGTSGGSSTDTQYF
.	TRBV4-1	TRBJ2-3	.	TGCGCCAGCAGCCAAGATAGGTCCACAGATACGCAGTATTTT	CASSQDRSTDTQYF
.	TRBV6-5	TRBJ2-1	TRBD2	TGTGCCAGCAGTTACACCCCGGGACTAAGTGATGAGCAGTTCTTC	CASSYTPGLSDEQFF
.	TRBV19	TRBJ1-1	.	TGTGCCAGTAGTACCTACGGGATGGGAACTGAAGCTTTCTTT	CASSTYGMGTEAFF
.	TRBV7-9	TRBJ1-1	.	TGTGCCAGCAGCTTAGAATACGAAAACTTGAACACTGAAGCTTTCTTT	CASSLEYENLNTEAFF
.	TRBV4-3	TRBJ2-4	.	TGCGCCAGCAGCCAAGAGGAAAACAGCAAAAGCATTCAGTACTTC	CASSQEENSKSIQYF
.	TRBV9	TRBJ2-3	TRBD2	TGTGCCAGCAGCCCGGGACTAGCTTTTAGCACAGATACGCAGTATTTT	CASSPGLAFSTDTQYF
.	TRBV7-9	TRBJ2-7	.	TGTGCCAGCAGCCCCCGGGATTTCTACGAGCAGTACTTC	CASSPRDFYEQYF
.	TRBV25-1	TRBJ2-3	TRBD1	TGTGCCAGCAGTGAATATGAGGGGGACAGAGGAGATACGCAGTATTTT	CASSEYEGDRGDTQYF
.	TRBV10-3	TRBJ2-7	.	TGTGCCATCAGTGTTCCAGGGGGGCGGTACGAGCAGTACTTC	CAISVPGGRYEQYF
.	TRBV2	TRBJ2-1	TRBD2	TGTGCCAGCATGTCGGGGGGCTACAATGAGCAGTTCTTC	CASMSGGYNEQFF
.	TRBV6-1	TRBJ1-5	.	TGTGCCAGCAGTGAAGCGCTGGAGAATAGCAATCAGCCCCAGCATTTT	CASSEALENSNQPQHF
.	TRBV29-1	TRBJ2-1	.	TGCAGCGTTGAAGCCCTGGGGGAGAGCTCCTACAATGAGCAGTTCTTC	CSVEALGESSYNEQFF
.	TRBV9	TRBJ1-2	TRBD1	TGTGCCAGCAGCGCCGGGACAGGGCTGGGTGGCTACACCTTC	CASSAGTGLGGYTF
.	TRBV4-1	TRBJ1-5	.	TGCGCCAGCAGCCAAGAGGGGGGCCAGCCCCAGCATTTT	CASSQEGGQPQHF
.	TRBV7-9	TRBJ2-7	.	TGTGCCAGCAGCCCAACAGGGACGCGCGAGCAGTACTTC	CASSPTGTREQYF
.	TRBV27	TRBJ2-4	.	TGTGCCAGCAGGCCGGTCGCCGGAAACATTCAGTACTTC	CASRPVAGNIQYF
.	TRBV7-6	TRBJ2-5	TRBD1	TGTGCCAGCAGCTTCCTCGGGACAGGGGGAGACGGAGAGACCCAGTACTTC	CASSFLGTGGDGETQYF
.	TRBV27	TRBJ2-7	TRBD1	TGTGCCAGCAGCCTTTCAGGGGGCGAGGGGTACGGTGAGCAGTACTTC	CASSLSGGEGYGEQYF
.	TRBV11-2	TRBJ1-2	.	TGTGCCAGCAGTTGGGCTCCCGGGGACTATGGCTACACCTTC	CASSWAPGDYGYTF
.	TRBV7-9	TRBJ2-7	TRBD1	TGTGCCAGCAGCCCCCGGACAGGGGGCTTCTACGAGCAGTACTTC	CASSPRTGGFYEQYF
.	TRBV6-5	TRBJ2-7	TRBD1	TGTGCCAGCAGTTCGGACAGGGCCAACGAGCAGTACTTC	CASSSDRANEQYF
.	TRBV9	TRBJ1-1	.	TGTGCCAGCAGCCTCGGGTCTGACACTGAAGCTTTCTTT	CASSLGSDTEAFF
.	TRBV5-1	TRBJ2-1	TRBD1	TGCGCCAGCAGAGGGACAGGGAACAATGAGCAGTTCTTC	CASRGTGNNEQFF
.	TRBV6-4	TRBJ2-1	.	TGTGCCAGCAGGGAGGACGCCACCTCCTACAATGAGCAGTTCTTC	CASREDATSYNEQFF
.	TRBV11-3	TRBJ2-1	.	TGTGCCAGCAGCTTAGGCGGGCACAATGAGCAGTTCTTC	CASSLGGHNEQFF
.	TRBV6-6	TRBJ2-5	TRBD1	TGTGCCAGCAGCTCGGACAGGGGCCTCTTGGAGCAGTACTTC	CASSSDRGLLEQYF
.	TRBV27	TRBJ2-7	TRBD1	TGTGCCAGCAGTCTCCTCCCGGGACAGGGAGAATTCTACGAGCAGTACTTC	CASSLLPGQGEFYEQYF
.	TRBV30	TRBJ2-1	.	TGTGCCTGGAAGGGTCTAGTAGAGGATGAGCAGTTCTTC	CAWKGLVEDEQFF
.	TRBV5-6	TRBJ2-1	TRBD2	TGTGCCAGCAGCTTGGACCTGGTCTCAGGGACTAGAGGTGAGCAGTTCTTC	CASSLDLVSGTRGEQFF
.	TRBV13	TRBJ2-1	TRBD2	TGTGCCAGCAGCTCAAGACTAGCGGGAGCCTACAATGAGCAGTTCTTC	CASSSRLAGAYNEQFF
.	TRBV5-6	TRBJ2-7	.	TGTGCCAGCAGCTTGGGTTTGGGGGAAAGGGCCTACGAGCAGTACTTC	CASSLGLGERAYEQYF
.	TRBV6-5	TRBJ1-1	.	TGTGCCAGCAGCTCCTCGCGGGAGGGGGTGACTGAAGCTTTCTTT	CASSSSREGVTEAFF
.	TRBV28	TRBJ2-2	.	TGTGCCAGCAGTTTCAAATCAGGGGCAATTTCGAACACCGGGGAGCTGTTTTTT	CASSFKSGAISNTGELFF
.	TRBV7-2	TRBJ2-3	TRBD2	TGTGCCAGCAGCTCGATTAGCGGGAGAGACACAGATACGCAGTATTTT	CASSSISGRDTDTQYF
.	TRBV5-1	TRBJ2-1	.	TGCGCCAGCCATAATAGGGGGGCGATGGAGCAGTTCTTC	CASHNRGAMEQFF
.	TRBV28	TRBJ2-7	.	TGTGCCAGCAGTTCCTCGGTTAGCTACGAGCAGTACTTC	CASSSSVSYEQYF
.	TRBV5-8	TRBJ2-3	TRBD2	TGTGCCAGCAGCTTTGGTCTAGCGGAAAACACAGATACGCAGTATTTT	CASSFGLAENTDTQYF
.	TRBV27	TRBJ2-7	.	TGTGCCAGCAGTTTAGACAGGACCTACGAGCAGTACTTC	CASSLDRTYEQYF
.	TRBV30	TRBJ1-2	.	TGTGCCTGGGTGGAGATAAGGGAAGCTAACTATGGCTACACCTTC	CAWVEIREANYGYTF
.	TRBV9	TRBJ2-7	.	TGTGCCAGCAGCGTAGGGGGCGGGACCCCCTACGAGCAGTACTTC	CASSVGGGTPYEQYF
.	TRBV9	TRBJ1-3	.	TGTGCCAGCAGCGTAGGGGAGGCAGGGATCTCTGGAAACACCATATATTTT	CASSVGEAGISGNTIYF
.	TRBV27	TRBJ1-6	.	TGTGCCAGCAGTTTACGGAGCGCCGGTTCACCCCTCCACTTT	CASSLRSAGSPLHF
.	TRBV4-3	TRBJ1-1	.	TGCGCCAGCAGCCAAGTTTTAGACCTAAACCCGAACACTGAAGCTTTCTTT	CASSQVLDLNPNTEAFF
.	TRBV7-2	TRBJ2-7	.	TGTGCCAGCAGCTTATCGGTAACGGGGGAGCAGTACTTC	CASSLSVTGEQYF